This record covers a single T cell receptor (beta chain). Its antigen is not identified. The germline CDR1 and CDR2 sequences are SNHLY and FYNNEI. CDR3 length equals 15 residues. The ends lost 6 bases at V and 2 bases at J; junction bases unmatched: 6. This record belongs to a study of cytomegalovirus exposure and HLA in healthy donors. 60 Vbeta and 13 Jbeta primers were used in PCR. Original methodology: A later analysis tallied approximately 80 million unique TCR beta chains, about 11 million of them shared. The table came from immunoSEQ multiplex PCR; TCRdb's copy has only in-frame clones and leaves some out. D and trimming were read from the DNA, whereas the V and J calls and clone size are those reported in that table. The table has around 110,000 clones, around four fifths seen once. Study results and caveats: Clonal expansion, a later analysis showed, was greater in HLA-associated TCR beta chains than in equally common others. The study listed approximately 160 cytomegalovirus-associated TCR beta chains. Reports indicated that the classifier achieved high specificity and sensitivity in diagnosing cytomegalovirus status.

The genes are TRBV2 and TRBJ2-7; 11 bases are a match to TRBD2. Sequenced input: PBMCs. The receptor comes from a man aged 25-40 years in good health and CMV-seronegative. The CDR3 spells CASSSGTSGPYEQYF. CDR3 DNA: TGTGCCAGCAGCTCCGGGACTAGCGGTCCCTACGAGCAGTACTTC.